This T cell receptor (beta chain) emerged from a study of shared clonotypes between healthy human individuals. The germline V gene encodes CDR1 LNHDA and CDR2 SQIVND (reference sequence). CDR3 length equals 19 residues. With 4 bases clipped from V and 1 base from J, the junction kept 14 bases outside the gene matches. Measured with immunoSEQ multiplex PCR; TCRdb has only the in-frame clones, and not every one. The sample holds approximately 1.5 million clones, 97% to 99% seen once. This TCR was sampled from a man in his thirties or forties in good health. The V call is TRBV19, the J call TRBJ2-5; 11 bases align to TRBD2. The sequencing input was naive CD4+ T cells sorted from blood. Subset of the sample: CD45RA+ positively selected. DNA for the CDR3: TGTGCCAGTAGTACTCTCACTAGCGGGAGAGGTCGGATCCAAGAGACCCAGTACTTC. Amino acids: CASSTLTSGRGRIQETQYF.